Listed below are T cell receptor beta chains from one sample, sequenced in a study of identical twins. TCRdb itself ran the 5' RACE reads through MiXCR, one entry per CDR3 protein. The sample records some 730,000 distinct CDR3 sequences, roughly 18% being singletons. This sample was also put to use in a study of T cells expressing NK-cell markers.

The sequenced sample was PBMCs. These receptors were obtained from a woman aged 18-29 years in good health. CDR3s include the opening cysteine and the closing phenylalanine or tryptophan. Each record gives: CDR3 DNA, CDR3 protein, J gene, V gene, clone size, D gene. D genes are given only for firm matches. Rows may omit the clone size; those that give it use once, few, many or a size class.

TGCAGTGCTAGACGAAGCGGGGGGACTTACAATGAGCAGTTCTTC,CSARRSGGTYNEQFF,TRBJ2-1,TRBV20-1,few,TRBD2
TGTGCCAGCAGTTTGGACAGTGGCCAGGTGACCCAGTACTTC,CASSLDSGQVTQYF,TRBJ2-5,TRBV12-3/TRBV12-4,.,.
TGCGCCAGCAGGCTTGGACTAGCGGGGGGGCATGAGCAGTTCTTC,CASRLGLAGGHEQFF,TRBJ2-1,TRBV5-1,.,TRBD2
TGCAGTGCTAGAGATCCGGGAGGCTACACCTTC,CSARDPGGYTF,TRBJ1-2,TRBV20-1,few,.
TGTGCCAGCAGCCAGGGACGGCACTACGAGCAGTACTTC,CASSQGRHYEQYF,TRBJ2-7,TRBV7-6,few,.
TGTGCCAGCAGCCACCGGACTAGCGGGAGGGCCCGATCCTCCTACAATGAGCAGTTCTTC,CASSHRTSGRARSSYNEQFF,TRBJ2-1,TRBV14,many,TRBD2
TGCAGCGCGATCCCAGGGTCCGAGGCTGAAGCTTTCTTT,CSAIPGSEAEAFF,TRBJ1-1,TRBV29-1,few,.
TGTGCCAGCAGTCCCACAAGGGAAAACTATGGCTACACCTTC,CASSPTRENYGYTF,TRBJ1-2,TRBV12-3/TRBV12-4,few,.
TGTGCCATCACGGGGGACCCCTACAATGAGCAGTTCTTC,CAITGDPYNEQFF,TRBJ2-1,TRBV10-3,.,.
TGTGCCAGCAGTTACCCCGGACAGGGTGGGGAGACCCAGTACTTC,CASSYPGQGGETQYF,TRBJ2-5,TRBV6-5,.,TRBD1
TGTGCCAGCAGTGGAGCCCGCGTGGCGGGGGCTTTCTTT,CASSGARVAGAFF,TRBJ1-1,TRBV12-3/TRBV12-4,.,.
TGTGCCAGCAGCCCAGTCGGGGGCCACCTTACCTACGAGCAGTACTTC,CASSPVGGHLTYEQYF,TRBJ2-7,TRBV14,.,.
TGCAGCGTCGAAAGGACTTTTCAAGAGACCCAGTACTTC,CSVERTFQETQYF,TRBJ2-5,TRBV29-1,.,.
TGCAGCGTTGTACCAAGGGGAGGGTACTACGAGCAGTACTTC,CSVVPRGGYYEQYF,TRBJ2-7,TRBV29-1,.,TRBD2
TGCGCCAGCAGCTTGGTCGGTAGCGGAGAGACCCAGTACTTC,CASSLVGSGETQYF,TRBJ2-5,TRBV5-1,.,.
TGTGCCAGCAGCTTAACTCTACTTAGCGGGAGGGTCAATGAGCAGTTCTTC,CASSLTLLSGRVNEQFF,TRBJ2-1,TRBV7-2,.,TRBD2
TGCAGTGCAAAGACTAGCGGGAAAGGTGAGCAGTTCTTC,CSAKTSGKGEQFF,TRBJ2-1,TRBV20-1,.,TRBD2
TGCAGTGCTATCGACCCCGCCCAAGAGACCCAGTACTTC,CSAIDPAQETQYF,TRBJ2-5,TRBV20-1,few,.
TGTGCCAGCATCAAAGAGGGGGCGCATAATGAGCAGTTCTTC,CASIKEGAHNEQFF,TRBJ2-1,TRBV2,.,TRBD1
TGTGCCAGCAGTTTTTGGGGTGCGGATGAGCAGTTCTTC,CASSFWGADEQFF,TRBJ2-1,TRBV12-3/TRBV12-4,.,.
TGCAGAGCTCTACTAGCCCCCAGGGCTAATGAAAAACTGTTTTTT,CRALLAPRANEKLFF,TRBJ1-4,TRBV20-1,.,.
TGTGCCAGCAGTTTTAGGGAGGTGGAAGCTTTCTTT,CASSFREVEAFF,TRBJ1-1,TRBV12-3/TRBV12-4,few,.
TGTGCCAGCAGCCGATTAGCCGGAGGATCAGGGACAGGTGGCTACACCTTC,CASSRLAGGSGTGGYTF,TRBJ1-2,TRBV7-2,.,TRBD1
TGTGCCAGCCTCCGCAGGGGGTACAATGAGCAGTTCTTC,CASLRRGYNEQFF,TRBJ2-1,TRBV7-2,.,TRBD1
TGCGCCAGCAGCCTAGACAGGGGGCAGACTGAAGCTTTCTTT,CASSLDRGQTEAFF,TRBJ1-1,TRBV5-1,few,TRBD1
TGTGCCAGCAGCTTAAGGGGATCGGGACAGGGGTACAATGAGCAGTTCTTC,CASSLRGSGQGYNEQFF,TRBJ2-1,TRBV7-3,.,TRBD1
TGTGCCGCCGGAGACAGGGGGACGAACACCGGGGAGCTGTTTTTT,CAAGDRGTNTGELFF,TRBJ2-2,TRBV24-1,.,TRBD1
TGTGCCAGCAGCTTGCTAAGCAACCAAGATACGCAGTATTTT,CASSLLSNQDTQYF,TRBJ2-3,TRBV5-6,few,.
TGCGCCAGCAGCCCGAGGGACAGGGGGAACAATTCACCCCTCCACTTT,CASSPRDRGNNSPLHF,TRBJ1-6,TRBV5-1,.,TRBD1
TGTGCCAGCAGTCCTAGCGGGACTAAAAATGAGCAGTTCTTC,CASSPSGTKNEQFF,TRBJ2-1,TRBV12-3/TRBV12-4,many,TRBD2
TGCAGTGCAGAAAACGGACTATTCTCCTACAATGAGCAGTTCTTC,CSAENGLFSYNEQFF,TRBJ2-1,TRBV20-1,.,.
TGCAGCGTTAGGGACGGGGGGGGAAGATACTTC,CSVRDGGGRYF,TRBJ2-7,TRBV29-1,few,TRBD2
TGCAGTGCTAGAGAGGTGACGAGCCCCCGCGTCGACGAGCAGTACTTC,CSAREVTSPRVDEQYF,TRBJ2-7,TRBV20-1,few,.
TGTGCCATCAGTGACTCTCAACAGGGAGTCCATGAGCAGTTCTTC,CAISDSQQGVHEQFF,TRBJ2-1,TRBV10-3,few,.
TGTGCCAGCAGACCTTCAGGGATTAACTATGGCTACACCTTC,CASRPSGINYGYTF,TRBJ1-2,TRBV12-3/TRBV12-4,few,.
TGTGCCAGCACTCCGTCGCGGGACAGGGGTAGCAATGAGCAGTTCTTC,CASTPSRDRGSNEQFF,TRBJ2-1,TRBV2,once,TRBD1
TGTGCCAGCAGCTTATCCCGGCTAGCGGGGGGGCTAGCCAAAAACATTCAGTACTTC,CASSLSRLAGGLAKNIQYF,TRBJ2-4,TRBV7-8,.,TRBD2
TGTGCCAGCAGTTTAATGGAGCCGGAGACCCAGTACTTC,CASSLMEPETQYF,TRBJ2-5,TRBV12-3/TRBV12-4,few,.
TGTGCCAGCACCCTAGGCAGCTCCTACGAGCAGTACTTC,CASTLGSSYEQYF,TRBJ2-7,TRBV6-2/TRBV6-3,.,.
TGTGCCAGCAGTTACTCGATGACTTGGGGGATGGGGGACATTCAGTACTTC,CASSYSMTWGMGDIQYF,TRBJ2-4,TRBV6-5,few,.
TGTGCCAGCAGTAGTTGGACAGGGCTCTCCTACGAGCAGTACTTC,CASSSWTGLSYEQYF,TRBJ2-7,TRBV2,.,TRBD1
TGCGCCAGCAGCTTCTTGGCTCATGAGACCTATGGCTACACCTTC,CASSFLAHETYGYTF,TRBJ1-2,TRBV5-1,few,.
TGTGCCAGCAGCCCCCCATCGACAGCTGGGGCCAACGTCCTGACTTTC,CASSPPSTAGANVLTF,TRBJ2-6,TRBV7-3,.,.
TGTGCCATCCTACGGGAGAACTACAGACGGAATGGGGCCAACGTCCTGACTTTC,CAILRENYRRNGANVLTF,TRBJ2-6,TRBV12-3/TRBV12-4,few,.
TGTGCCAGCAGTTTGGTAGCGGGGACGAACACCGGGGAGCTGTTTTTT,CASSLVAGTNTGELFF,TRBJ2-2,TRBV27,few,TRBD2
TGTGCCAGCAGAGATAGCGGGGGGGCTATAGATGAGCAGTTCTTC,CASRDSGGAIDEQFF,TRBJ2-1,TRBV2,few,TRBD2
TGCAGCGTTGAGTCCCGGGACAGGGTCTCTGGAAACACCATATATTTT,CSVESRDRVSGNTIYF,TRBJ1-3,TRBV29-1,.,TRBD1
TGTGCCATAAATCGTGAGGGGGACACCGGGGAGCTGTTTTTT,CAINREGDTGELFF,TRBJ2-2,TRBV10-3,few,.
TGTGCCTGGAGTCGAGGCTTAACCGGGGAGCCCCAGCATTTT,CAWSRGLTGEPQHF,TRBJ1-5,TRBV30,.,.
TGCAGTGCTAGGCGAGAGGAATACGAGCAGTACTTC,CSARREEYEQYF,TRBJ2-7,TRBV20-1,.,.
TGTGCCAGCAGCCGACTATGGGGGGCAAAAGGAGGGTCTGAAGCTTTCTTT,CASSRLWGAKGGSEAFF,TRBJ1-1,TRBV3-1,.,.
TGCGCCAGCAGTGATTGGGGACGAGATAATGAAAAACTGTTTTTT,CASSDWGRDNEKLFF,TRBJ1-4,TRBV10-2,few,.